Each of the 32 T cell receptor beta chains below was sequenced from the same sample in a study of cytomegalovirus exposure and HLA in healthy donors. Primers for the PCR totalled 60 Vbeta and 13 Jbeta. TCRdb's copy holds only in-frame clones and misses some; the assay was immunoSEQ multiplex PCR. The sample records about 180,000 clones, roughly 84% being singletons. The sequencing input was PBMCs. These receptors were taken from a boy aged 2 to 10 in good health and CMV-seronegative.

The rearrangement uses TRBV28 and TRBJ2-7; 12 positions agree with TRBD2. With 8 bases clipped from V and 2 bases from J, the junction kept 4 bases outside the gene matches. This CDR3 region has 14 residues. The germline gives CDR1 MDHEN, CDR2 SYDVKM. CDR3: CASLPSGRAYEQYF. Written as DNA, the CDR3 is TGTGCCAGCCTACCTAGCGGGAGGGCCTACGAGCAGTACTTC.

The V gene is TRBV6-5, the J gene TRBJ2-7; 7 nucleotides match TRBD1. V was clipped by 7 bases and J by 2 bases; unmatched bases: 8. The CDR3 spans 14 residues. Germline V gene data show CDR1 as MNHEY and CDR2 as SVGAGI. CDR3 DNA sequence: TGTGCCAGCAAGGGGGCTAGAACTCCCTACGAGCAGTACTTC. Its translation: CASKGARTPYEQYF.

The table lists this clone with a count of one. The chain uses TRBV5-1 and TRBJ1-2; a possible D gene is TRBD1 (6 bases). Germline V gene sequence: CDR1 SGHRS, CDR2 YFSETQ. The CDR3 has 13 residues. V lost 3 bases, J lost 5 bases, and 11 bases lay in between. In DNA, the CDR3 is TGCGCCAGCAGCTCCCGACAGGAGTATGGCTACACCTTC. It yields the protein CASSSRQEYGYTF.

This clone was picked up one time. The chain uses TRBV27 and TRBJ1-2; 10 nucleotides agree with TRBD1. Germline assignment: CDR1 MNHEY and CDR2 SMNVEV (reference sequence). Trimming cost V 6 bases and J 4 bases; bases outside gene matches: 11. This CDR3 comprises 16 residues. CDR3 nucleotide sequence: TGTGCCAGCAGCTATGGGAGGGACAGGGGCACCTATGGCTACACCTTC. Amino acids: CASSYGRDRGTYGYTF.

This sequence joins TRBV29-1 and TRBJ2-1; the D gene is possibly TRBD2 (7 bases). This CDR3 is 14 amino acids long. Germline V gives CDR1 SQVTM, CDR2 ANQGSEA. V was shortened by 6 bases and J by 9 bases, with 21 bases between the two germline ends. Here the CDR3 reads CSVKGGMGGGEQFF. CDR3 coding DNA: TGCAGCGTAAAGGGGGGGATGGGAGGGGGTGAGCAGTTCTTC.

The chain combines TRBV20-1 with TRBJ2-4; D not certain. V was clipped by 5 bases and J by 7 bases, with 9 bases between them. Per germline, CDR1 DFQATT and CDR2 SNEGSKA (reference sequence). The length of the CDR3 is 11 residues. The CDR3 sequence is CSAPLVNIQYF. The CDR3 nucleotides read TGCAGTGCTCCTTTAGTGAACATTCAGTACTTC.

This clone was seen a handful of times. In DNA form, the CDR3 reads TGTGCCAGCAGCGTAGAGGCTTCAACAGGGGCTCCCGCGGATACGCAGTATTTT. Translating gives CASSVEASTGAPADTQYF. The V and J genes are TRBV9 and TRBJ2-3, with 7 nucleotides matching TRBD1. The CDR3 has 18 amino acids. Germline values: CDR1 SGDLS, CDR2 YYNGEE. Losses at the gene ends were 0 bases for V and 6 bases for J; bases not matched to a gene: 16.

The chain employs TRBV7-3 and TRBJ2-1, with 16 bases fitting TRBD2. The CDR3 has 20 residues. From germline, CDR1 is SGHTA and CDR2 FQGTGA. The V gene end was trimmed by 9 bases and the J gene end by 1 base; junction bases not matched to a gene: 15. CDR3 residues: CARFRAGTSGRAESYNEQFF. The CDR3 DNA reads TGTGCCAGATTTAGGGCGGGGACTAGCGGGAGGGCCGAGTCCTACAATGAGCAGTTCTTC.

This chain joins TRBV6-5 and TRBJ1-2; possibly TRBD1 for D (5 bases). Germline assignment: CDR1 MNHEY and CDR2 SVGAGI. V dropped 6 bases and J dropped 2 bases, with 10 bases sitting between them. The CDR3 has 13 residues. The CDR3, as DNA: TGTGCCAGCAGAAGGGGTCCCAACTATGGCTACACCTTC. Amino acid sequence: CASRRGPNYGYTF.

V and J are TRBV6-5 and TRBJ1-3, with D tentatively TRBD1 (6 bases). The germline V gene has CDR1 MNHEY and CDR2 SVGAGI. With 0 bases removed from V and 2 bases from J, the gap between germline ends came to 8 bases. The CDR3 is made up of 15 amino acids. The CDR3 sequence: CASSYSPGAGNTIYF. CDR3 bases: TGTGCCAGCAGTTACTCGCCAGGGGCTGGAAACACCATATATTTT.

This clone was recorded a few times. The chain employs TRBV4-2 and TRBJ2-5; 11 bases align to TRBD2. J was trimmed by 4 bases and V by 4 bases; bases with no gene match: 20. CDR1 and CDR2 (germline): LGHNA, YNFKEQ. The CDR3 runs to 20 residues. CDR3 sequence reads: CASSRLDVIREGLAGETQYF. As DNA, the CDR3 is TGTGCCAGCAGCCGGCTCGATGTGATAAGGGAAGGACTAGCGGGAGAGACCCAGTACTTC.

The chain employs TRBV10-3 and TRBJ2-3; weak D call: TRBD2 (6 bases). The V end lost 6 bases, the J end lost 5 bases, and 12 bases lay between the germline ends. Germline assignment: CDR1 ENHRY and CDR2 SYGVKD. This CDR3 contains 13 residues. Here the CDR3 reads CAIRGGDLDTQYF. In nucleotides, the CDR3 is TGTGCCATCAGAGGAGGGGACCTAGATACGCAGTATTTT.

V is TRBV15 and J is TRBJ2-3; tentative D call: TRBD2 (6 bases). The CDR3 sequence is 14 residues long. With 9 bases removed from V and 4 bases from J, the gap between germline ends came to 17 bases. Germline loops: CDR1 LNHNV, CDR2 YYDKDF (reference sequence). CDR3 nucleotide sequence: TGTGCCACTTACTCGGGGGTGTGGGCAGATACGCAGTATTTT. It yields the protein CATYSGVWADTQYF.

In DNA form, the CDR3 reads TGTGCCAGCAGCTTAGTTCCGGGACAAGAGACCCAGTACTTC. The encoded protein is CASSLVPGQETQYF. The chain has TRBV7-9 and TRBJ2-5, with D tentatively TRBD2 (5 bases). CDR3 length: 14 amino acids. CDR1 and CDR2 (germline): SEHNR, FQNEAQ (reference sequence). V was pared by 1 base and J by 2 bases, with 8 bases between.

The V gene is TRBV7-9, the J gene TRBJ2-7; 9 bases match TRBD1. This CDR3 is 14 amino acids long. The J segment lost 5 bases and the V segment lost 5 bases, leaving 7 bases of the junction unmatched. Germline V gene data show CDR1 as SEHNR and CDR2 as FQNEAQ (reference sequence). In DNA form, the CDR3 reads TGTGCCAGCAGCCGGACGGGACAGGGCCACGAGCAGTACTTC. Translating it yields CASSRTGQGHEQYF.

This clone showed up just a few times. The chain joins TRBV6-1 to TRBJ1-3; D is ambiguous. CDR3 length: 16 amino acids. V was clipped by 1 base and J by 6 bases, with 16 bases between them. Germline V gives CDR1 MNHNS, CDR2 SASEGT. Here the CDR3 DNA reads TGTGCCAGCAGTGAAGGGAACAACGGGTTTACAAACACCATATATTTT. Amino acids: CASSEGNNGFTNTIYF.

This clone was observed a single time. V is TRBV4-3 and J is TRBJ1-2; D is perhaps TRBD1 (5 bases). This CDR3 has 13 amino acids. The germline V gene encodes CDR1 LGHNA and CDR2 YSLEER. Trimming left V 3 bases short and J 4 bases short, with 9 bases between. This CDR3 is CASSHGTGYGYTF. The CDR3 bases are TGCGCCAGCAGCCATGGAACAGGCTATGGCTACACCTTC.

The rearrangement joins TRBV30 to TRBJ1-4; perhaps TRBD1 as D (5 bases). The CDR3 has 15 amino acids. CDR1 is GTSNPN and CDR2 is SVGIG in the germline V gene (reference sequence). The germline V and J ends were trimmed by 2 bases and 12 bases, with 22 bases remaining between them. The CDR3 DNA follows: TGTGCCTGGAGTACGTTCACCAGGGCGCGCGGGGAACTGTTTTTT. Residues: CAWSTFTRARGELFF.

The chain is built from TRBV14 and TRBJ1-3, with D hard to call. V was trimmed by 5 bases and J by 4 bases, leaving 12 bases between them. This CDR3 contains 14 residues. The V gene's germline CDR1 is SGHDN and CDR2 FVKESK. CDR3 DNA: TGTGCCAGCAGCGCGGACTTCTACGGAAACACCATATATTTT. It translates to CASSADFYGNTIYF.

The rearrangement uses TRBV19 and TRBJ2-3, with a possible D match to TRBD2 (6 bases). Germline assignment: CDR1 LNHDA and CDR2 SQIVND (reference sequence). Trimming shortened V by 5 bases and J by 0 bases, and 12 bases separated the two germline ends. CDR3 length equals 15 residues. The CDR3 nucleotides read TGTGCCAGTAGTTCTAGCGTTTCTAGCACAGATACGCAGTATTTT. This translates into CASSSSVSSTDTQYF.

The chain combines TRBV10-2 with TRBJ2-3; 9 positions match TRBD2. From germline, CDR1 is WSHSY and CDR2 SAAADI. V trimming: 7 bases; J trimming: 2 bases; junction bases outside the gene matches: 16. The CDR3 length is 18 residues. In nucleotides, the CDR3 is TGCGCCAGCACCCCGGTAGTAGCGGGGGTACCACCCACAGATACGCAGTATTTT. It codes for CASTPVVAGVPPTDTQYF.

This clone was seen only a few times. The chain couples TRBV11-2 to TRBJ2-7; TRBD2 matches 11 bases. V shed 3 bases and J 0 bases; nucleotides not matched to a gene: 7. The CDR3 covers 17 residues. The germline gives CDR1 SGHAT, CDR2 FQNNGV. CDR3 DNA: TGTGCCAGCAGCTTCGGGACTAGCGGTGTTAGCTCCTACGAGCAGTACTTC. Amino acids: CASSFGTSGVSSYEQYF.

The CDR3: CASGGRDYPSTDTQYF. Here the CDR3 DNA reads TGTGCCAGTGGGGGGAGGGACTATCCCTCCACAGATACGCAGTATTTT. The chain links TRBV19 to TRBJ2-3; 7 bases are shared with TRBD2. The V gene's germline CDR1 is LNHDA and CDR2 SQIVND (reference sequence). V was pared by 8 bases and J by 2 bases, with 13 bases of the junction left unmatched. The CDR3 length is 16 residues.

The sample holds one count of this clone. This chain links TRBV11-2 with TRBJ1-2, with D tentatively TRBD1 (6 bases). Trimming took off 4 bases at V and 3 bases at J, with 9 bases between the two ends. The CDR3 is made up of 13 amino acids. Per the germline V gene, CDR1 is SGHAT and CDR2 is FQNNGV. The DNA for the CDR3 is TGTGCCAGCAGCTCGCGGACAGACTATGGCTACACCTTC. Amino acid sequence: CASSSRTDYGYTF.

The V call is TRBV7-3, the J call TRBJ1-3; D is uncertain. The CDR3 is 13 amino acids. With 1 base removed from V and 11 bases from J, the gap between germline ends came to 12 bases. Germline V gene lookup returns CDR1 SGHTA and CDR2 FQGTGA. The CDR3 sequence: CASSLSPGQAIYF. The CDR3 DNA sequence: TGTGCCAGCAGCTTAAGCCCAGGCCAAGCCATATATTTT.

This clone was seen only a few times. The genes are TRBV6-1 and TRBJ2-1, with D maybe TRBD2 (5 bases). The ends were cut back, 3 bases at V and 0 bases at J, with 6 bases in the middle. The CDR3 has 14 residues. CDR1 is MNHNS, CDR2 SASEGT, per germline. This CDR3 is CASSDGISYNEQFF. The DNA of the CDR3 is TGTGCCAGCAGTGACGGGATCTCCTACAATGAGCAGTTCTTC.

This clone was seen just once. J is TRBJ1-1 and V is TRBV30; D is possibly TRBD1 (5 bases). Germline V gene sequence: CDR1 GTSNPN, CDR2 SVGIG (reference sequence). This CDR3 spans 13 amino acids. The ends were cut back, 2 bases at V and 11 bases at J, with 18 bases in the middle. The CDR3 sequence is CAWSHGSGQGAFF. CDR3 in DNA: TGTGCCTGGAGTCACGGGAGCGGCCAGGGCGCTTTCTTT.

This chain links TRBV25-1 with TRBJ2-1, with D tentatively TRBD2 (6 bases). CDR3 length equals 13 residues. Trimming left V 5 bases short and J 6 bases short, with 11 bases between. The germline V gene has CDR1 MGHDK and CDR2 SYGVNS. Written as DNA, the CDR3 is TGTGCCAGCAGTTCCGGGGGAGGCAATGAGCAGTTCTTC. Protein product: CASSSGGGNEQFF.

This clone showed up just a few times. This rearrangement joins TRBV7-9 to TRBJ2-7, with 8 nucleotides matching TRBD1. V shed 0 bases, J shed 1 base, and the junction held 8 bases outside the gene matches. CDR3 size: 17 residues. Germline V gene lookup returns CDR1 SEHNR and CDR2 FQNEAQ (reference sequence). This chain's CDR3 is CASSLAPDRGESYEQYF. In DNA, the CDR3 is TGTGCCAGCAGCTTAGCGCCAGACAGGGGCGAATCCTACGAGCAGTACTTC.

The chain's CDR3 is CASSPSPMNTIYF. As DNA, the CDR3 is TGTGCCAGCAGTCCAAGCCCTATGAACACCATATATTTT. The gene calls are TRBV6-5 and TRBJ1-3; D gene unclear. The CDR3 totals 13 residues. V was trimmed by 5 bases and J by 7 bases, leaving 12 bases between them. CDR1 and CDR2 from the germline V gene are MNHEY and SVGAGI.

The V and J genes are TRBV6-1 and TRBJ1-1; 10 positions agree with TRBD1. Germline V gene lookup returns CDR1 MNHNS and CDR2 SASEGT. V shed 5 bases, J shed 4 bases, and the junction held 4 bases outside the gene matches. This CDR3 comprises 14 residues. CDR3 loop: CASSTRTGGTEAFF. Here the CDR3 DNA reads TGTGCCAGCAGTACCAGGACAGGGGGCACTGAAGCTTTCTTT.

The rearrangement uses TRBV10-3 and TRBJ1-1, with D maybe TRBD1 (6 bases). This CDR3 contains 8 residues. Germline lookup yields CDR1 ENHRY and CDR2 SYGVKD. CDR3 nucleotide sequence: TGTGAGGGGGAAAGGGCTTTCTTT. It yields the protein CEGERAFF.